This T cell receptor (beta chain) was recovered during a study of cytomegalovirus exposure and HLA in healthy donors. General study findings and limits: Earlier analysis found most TCR beta V segments productive about 87% or about 30% of the time.

On this clone itself: Its matching antigen is unknown.

In the PCR, 60 Vbeta and 13 Jbeta primers were used. Generated by immunoSEQ multiplex PCR, the TCRdb table keeps only in-frame clones and is missing some. The table lists about 80,000 clones, roughly 80% of them singletons. Sequenced input: PBMCs. This receptor was identified in a man aged 50 or older in good health and CMV-seropositive.

CDR3: CASSYDRGSTDTQYF. CDR3 DNA: TGTGCCAGCAGTTACGACAGGGGGAGCACAGATACGCAGTATTTT. The chain couples TRBV6-5 to TRBJ2-3, with TRBD1 matching 9 bases. V lost 2 bases and J lost 0; bases outside the gene matches: 0. The CDR3 is 15 residues long. Germline V gene sequence: CDR1 MNHEY, CDR2 SVGAGI.